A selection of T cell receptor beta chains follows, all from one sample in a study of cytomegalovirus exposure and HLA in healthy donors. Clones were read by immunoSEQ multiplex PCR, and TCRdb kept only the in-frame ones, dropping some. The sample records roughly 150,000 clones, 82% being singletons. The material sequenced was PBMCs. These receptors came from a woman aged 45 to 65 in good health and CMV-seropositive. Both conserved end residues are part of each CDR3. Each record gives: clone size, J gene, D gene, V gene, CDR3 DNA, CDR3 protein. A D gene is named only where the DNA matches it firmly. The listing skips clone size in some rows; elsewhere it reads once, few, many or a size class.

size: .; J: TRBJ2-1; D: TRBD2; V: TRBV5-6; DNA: TGTGCCAGCAGCCTTTTGAGCAGGGAGGGCGATGAGCAGTTCTTC; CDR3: CASSLLSREGDEQFF
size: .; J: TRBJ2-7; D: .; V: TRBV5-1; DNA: TGCGCCAGCAGCTGGGGAGTGAACGAGCAGTACTTC; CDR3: CASSWGVNEQYF
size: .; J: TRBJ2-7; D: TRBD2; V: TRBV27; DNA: TGTGCCAGCAGGACCACAGCGGGGGACTACGAGCAGTACTTC; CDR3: CASRTTAGDYEQYF
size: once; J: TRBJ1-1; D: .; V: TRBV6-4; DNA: TGTGCCAGCAGGAGTTCGACAGGGAACACTGAAGCTTTCTTT; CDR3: CASRSSTGNTEAFF
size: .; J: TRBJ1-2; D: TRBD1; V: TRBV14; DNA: TGTGCCAGCAGCCAAGATTCCGGGACAGGGGGGGGCTACACCTTC; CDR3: CASSQDSGTGGGYTF
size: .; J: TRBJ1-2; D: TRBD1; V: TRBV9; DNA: TGTGCCAGCAGCGGAGAGGGGACAGGGGAAGGCTACACCTTC; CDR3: CASSGEGTGEGYTF
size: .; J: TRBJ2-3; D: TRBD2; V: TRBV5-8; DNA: TGTGCCAGCAGCTTGGGCAAGCGGGGGGGCAGAGATACGCAGTATTTT; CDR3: CASSLGKRGGRDTQYF
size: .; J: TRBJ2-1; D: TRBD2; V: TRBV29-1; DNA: TGCAGCGTTGAGAAACTAGCGGGGGGGATTAATGAGCAGTTCTTC; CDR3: CSVEKLAGGINEQFF
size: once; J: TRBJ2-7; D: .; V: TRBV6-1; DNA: TGTGCCAGCATCACCCCCCAGACTGGCTCCTACGAGCAGTACTTC; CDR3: CASITPQTGSYEQYF
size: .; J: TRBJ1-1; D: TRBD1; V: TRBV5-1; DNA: TGCGCCAGCAGCTTGGAAGGCGGACAGGGCACTGAAGCTTTCTTT; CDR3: CASSLEGGQGTEAFF
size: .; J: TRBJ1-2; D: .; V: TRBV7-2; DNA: TGTGCCAGCAGCCTGGACAGCAGTAATAACTATGGCTACACCTTC; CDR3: CASSLDSSNNYGYTF
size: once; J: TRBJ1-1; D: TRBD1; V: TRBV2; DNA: TGTGCCAGCGCCCGGGACAGGGAGACTGAAGCTTTCTTT; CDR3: CASARDRETEAFF
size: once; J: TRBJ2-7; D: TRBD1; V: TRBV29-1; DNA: TGCAGCGTTGCCGGGACAGGGGAGTCCTACGAGCAGTACTTC; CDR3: CSVAGTGESYEQYF
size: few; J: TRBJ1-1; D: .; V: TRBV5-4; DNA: TGTGCCAGCAGCATCGGGACAGAAGCTTTCTTT; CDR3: CASSIGTEAFF
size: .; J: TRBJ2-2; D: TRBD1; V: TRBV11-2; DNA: TGTGCCAGCAGCTTACCTGGACAGGACCGGGAGCTGTTTTTT; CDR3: CASSLPGQDRELFF
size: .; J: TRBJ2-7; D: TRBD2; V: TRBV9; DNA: TGTGCCAGCAGCGTAGGTGCGGGGGGGTCCCGCTACGAGCAGTACTTC; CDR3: CASSVGAGGSRYEQYF
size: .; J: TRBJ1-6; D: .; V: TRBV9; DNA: TGTGCCAGCAGCGCCTCCCACGACAGTTCACCCCTCCACTTT; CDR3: CASSASHDSSPLHF
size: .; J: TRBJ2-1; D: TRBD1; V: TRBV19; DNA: TGTGCCAGTAGTATCATAGGGACAGTAGACAATGAGCAGTTCTTC; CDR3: CASSIIGTVDNEQFF
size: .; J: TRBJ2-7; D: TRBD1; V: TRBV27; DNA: TGTGCCAGCAGCGGTACAGGGGGCCCCTCCTACGAGCAGTACTTC; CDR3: CASSGTGGPSYEQYF
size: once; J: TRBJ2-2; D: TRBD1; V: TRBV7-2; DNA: TGTGCCAGCAGCTCCGGGACAGCAATTAATGGGGCCGGGGAGCTGTTTTTT; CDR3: CASSSGTAINGAGELFF
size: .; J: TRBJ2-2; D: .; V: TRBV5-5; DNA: TGTGCCAGCAGCTTGTGGCAGGCGAACACCGGGGAGCTGTTTTTT; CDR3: CASSLWQANTGELFF
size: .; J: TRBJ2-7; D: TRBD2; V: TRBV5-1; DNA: TGCGCCAGCAGCTTGGGTAATAGCGGGGGTGCCTACGAGCAGTACTTC; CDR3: CASSLGNSGGAYEQYF
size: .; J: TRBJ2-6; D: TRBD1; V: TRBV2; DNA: TGTGCCAGCATAAAGGGGGCTACTGGGGCCAACGTCCTGACTTTC; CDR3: CASIKGATGANVLTF
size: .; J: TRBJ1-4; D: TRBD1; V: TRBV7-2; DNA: TGTGCCAGCAGCTTAGATGGGACAGGGAAGACGGAAAAACTGTTTTTT; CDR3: CASSLDGTGKTEKLFF
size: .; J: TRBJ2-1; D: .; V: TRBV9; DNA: TGTGCCAGCAGCGTCGGAGCGGGCGACCACAATGAGCAGTTCTTC; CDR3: CASSVGAGDHNEQFF
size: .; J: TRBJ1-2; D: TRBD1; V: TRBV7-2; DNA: TGTGCCAGCAGCTCGGACAGGCAAACTAAGAGCGGCTACACCTTC; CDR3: CASSSDRQTKSGYTF
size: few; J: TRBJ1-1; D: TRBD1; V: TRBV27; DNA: TGTGCCAGCAGTTTATGGCGGACAGGCTCTGAAGCTTTCTTT; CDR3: CASSLWRTGSEAFF
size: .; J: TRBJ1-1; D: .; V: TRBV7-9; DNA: TGTGCCAGCAGTTCCAGGGAGGGGAACACTGAAGCTTTCTTT; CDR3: CASSSREGNTEAFF
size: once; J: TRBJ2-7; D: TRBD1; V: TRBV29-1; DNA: TGCAGCGTTAAACAGGGGTACGAGCAGTACTTC; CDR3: CSVKQGYEQYF
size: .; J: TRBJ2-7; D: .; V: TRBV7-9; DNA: TGTGCCAGCAGCTTAGCGGAGGGGACCTACGAGCAGTACTTC; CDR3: CASSLAEGTYEQYF
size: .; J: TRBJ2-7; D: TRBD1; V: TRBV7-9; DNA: TGTTCCAGCAGCTCCTCAGGGGGCTACGAGCAGTACTTC; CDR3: CSSSSSGGYEQYF
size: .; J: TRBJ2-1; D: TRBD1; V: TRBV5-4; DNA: TGTGCCAGCAGCTTGAACACAGGGGGTTACCATGAGCAGTTCTTC; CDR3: CASSLNTGGYHEQFF
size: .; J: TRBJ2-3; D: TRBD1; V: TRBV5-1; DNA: TGCGCCAGCAGCTTGGCCGGTGACAGGGCAGATACGCAGTATTTT; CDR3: CASSLAGDRADTQYF
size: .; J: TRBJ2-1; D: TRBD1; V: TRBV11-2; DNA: TGTGCCAGCAGTGGACAGGTCTACAATGAGCAGTTCTTC; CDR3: CASSGQVYNEQFF
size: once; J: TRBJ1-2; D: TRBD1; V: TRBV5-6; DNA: TGTGCCAGCAGCTTGGGCGGGACAGGACAAGGGTATGGCTACACCTTC; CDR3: CASSLGGTGQGYGYTF
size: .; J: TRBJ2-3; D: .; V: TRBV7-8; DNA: TGTGCCAGCAGCTTGAGGGGGGGGTGGGCGGGGGTCGAAAAAGATACGCAGTATTTT; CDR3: CASSLRGGWAGVEKDTQYF
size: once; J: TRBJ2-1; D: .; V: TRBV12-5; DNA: TGTGCTAGTGGTTTGGATTCCCTTCGACTGTCCATTTACAATGAGCAGTTCTTC; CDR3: CASGLDSLRLSIYNEQFF
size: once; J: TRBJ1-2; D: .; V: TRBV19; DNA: TGTGCCAGTAGTACTAAACGACAGGAGAATAATGGCTACACCTTC; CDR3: CASSTKRQENNGYTF
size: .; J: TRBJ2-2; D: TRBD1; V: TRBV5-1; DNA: TGCGCCAGCTCCGGACAGGGGAGCACCGGGGAGCTGTTTTTT; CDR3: CASSGQGSTGELFF
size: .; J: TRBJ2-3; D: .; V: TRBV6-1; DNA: TGTGCCAGCAGTGAAACCCCATTTGCTAGTCAAAGCACAGATACGCAGTATTTT; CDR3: CASSETPFASQSTDTQYF
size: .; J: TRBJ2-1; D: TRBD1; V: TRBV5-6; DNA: TGTGCCAGCAGCTTAGGACAGGGGATCAATGAGCAGTTCTTC; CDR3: CASSLGQGINEQFF
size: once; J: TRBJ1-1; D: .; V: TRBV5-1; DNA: TGCGCCAGCAGCCACAGCCCGGGGACAATGAACACTGAAGCTTTCTTT; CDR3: CASSHSPGTMNTEAFF
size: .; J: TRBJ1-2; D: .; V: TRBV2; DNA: TGTGCCAGCACCTGGACAGCAAACTATGGCTACACCTTC; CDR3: CASTWTANYGYTF
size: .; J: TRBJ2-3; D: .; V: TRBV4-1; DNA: TGCGCCAGCAGCCCCGGGGATACGCAGTATTTT; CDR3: CASSPGDTQYF
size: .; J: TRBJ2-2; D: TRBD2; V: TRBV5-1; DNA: TGCGCCAGCAGCTTGCTGGCGGGGGGGTCGACCGGGGAGCTGTTTTTT; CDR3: CASSLLAGGSTGELFF
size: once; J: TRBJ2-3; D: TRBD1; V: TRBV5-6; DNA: TGTGCCAGCAGCTTGAATGGACAGGGGATCACAGATACGCAGTATTTT; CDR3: CASSLNGQGITDTQYF
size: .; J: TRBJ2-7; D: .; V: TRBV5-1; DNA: TGCGCCAGCAGCCCCGGACACAGCTCCTACGAGCAGTACTTC; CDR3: CASSPGHSSYEQYF
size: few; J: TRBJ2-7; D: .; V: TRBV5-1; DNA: TGCGCCAGCAGCTGGAGATCTACTGACTACGAGCAGTACTTC; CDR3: CASSWRSTDYEQYF
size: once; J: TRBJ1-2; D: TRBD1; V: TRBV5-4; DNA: TGTGCCAGCAGCCCGGGACAGGGGGATGGCTACACCTTC; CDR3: CASSPGQGDGYTF
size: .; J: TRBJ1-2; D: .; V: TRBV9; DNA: TGTGCCAGCAGCGTAGTCAGCGGGGTCGGCTACACCTTC; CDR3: CASSVVSGVGYTF
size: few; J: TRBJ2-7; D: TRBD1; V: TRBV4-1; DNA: TGCGCCAGCAGCCAAGAGGCGGTACAGGGGGGAGGCTACGAGCAGTACTTC; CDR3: CASSQEAVQGGGYEQYF
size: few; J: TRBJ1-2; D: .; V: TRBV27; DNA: TGTGCCAGCAGTTTAGACCCTGGCAAGGGACACGGCTACACCTTC; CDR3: CASSLDPGKGHGYTF
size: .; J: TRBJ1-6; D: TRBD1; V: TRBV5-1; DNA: TGCGCCAGCAGCAACGGGACAGGGTATTCACCCCTCCACTTT; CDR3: CASSNGTGYSPLHF
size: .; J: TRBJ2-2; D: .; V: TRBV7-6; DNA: TGTGCCAGCAGAACGGGCACCGGGGAGCTGTTTTTT; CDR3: CASRTGTGELFF
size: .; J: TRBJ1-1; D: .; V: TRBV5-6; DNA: TGTGCCAGCAGCGCCCCGCAGGGGACCGAAGCTTTCTTT; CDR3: CASSAPQGTEAFF
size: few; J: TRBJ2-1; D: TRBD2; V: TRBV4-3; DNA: TGCGCCAGCAGCGCTACTAGCGGGGGGGCCAATGAGCAGTTCTTC; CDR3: CASSATSGGANEQFF
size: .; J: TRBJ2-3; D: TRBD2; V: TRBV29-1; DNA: TGCAGCGTTGGCGGGACTAGAGAGGTAGATACGCAGTATTTT; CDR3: CSVGGTREVDTQYF
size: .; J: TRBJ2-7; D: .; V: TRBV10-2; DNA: TGCGCCAGCACCCTACAGGTTACCTACGAGCAGTACTTC; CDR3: CASTLQVTYEQYF
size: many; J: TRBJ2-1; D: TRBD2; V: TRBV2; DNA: TGTGCCAGCAGTGACGGGACTAGGAATGTCAATGAGCAGTTCTTC; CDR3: CASSDGTRNVNEQFF
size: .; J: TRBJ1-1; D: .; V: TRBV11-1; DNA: TGTGCCAGCAGCCAGCGGTTGGGGAACACTGAAGCTTTCTTT; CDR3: CASSQRLGNTEAFF